The subject of this entry is one TCR beta chain. Per the original methods: Reference gene primer amplification gave estimated nucleated cell counts. Assay: immunoSEQ multiplex PCR; the TCRdb copy retains only in-frame clones and omits some. V and J calls and clone size are those listed in that table; D and trimming were worked out from the DNA. The sample consists of 100,000 to 150,000 clones, approximately 79% of them appearing once. V lost 4 bases and J 5 bases, leaving 7 bases between the germline ends. CDR3 length equals 11 residues. Germline loops: CDR1 SGHNT, CDR2 YYREEE (reference sequence). The data belong to a study of blood T cell repertoires in COVID-19.

This TCR came from a man over 45 with acute or convalescent COVID-19. Sample: peripheral blood. The chain uses TRBV5-4 and TRBJ2-7, with unresolved D. CDR3 loop: CASSADNEQYF. The DNA for the CDR3 is TGTGCCAGCAGCGCAGATAACGAGCAGTACTTC.